This passage covers 20 T cell receptor beta chains from one sample sequenced in a study of blood T cells in healthy people across ages. The second PCR ran about 6 to 11 cycles with a sample-barcoded 5' primer and J-beta primers. MiXCR, run by TCRdb on the 5' RACE reads, gives a single entry per CDR3 protein. The table has fewer than 950,000 distinct CDR3 sequences, 53% seen once. Sequencing was performed on blood. Source of these receptors: a man older than 75 in good health.

V and J are TRBV5-1 and TRBJ2-5, with D tentatively TRBD2 (6 bases). The germline V gene has CDR1 SGHRS and CDR2 YFSETQ. Trimming cost V 3 bases and J 2 bases, with 14 bases left between them. The CDR3 is made up of 15 amino acids. The DNA of the CDR3 is TGCGCCAGCAGCTCTGGGACTGGAGTTCAAGAGACCCAGTACTTC. Amino acids: CASSSGTGVQETQYF.

This clonotype was recorded only once. The chain uses TRBV5-1 and TRBJ2-2, with D perhaps given as TRBD1 or TRBD2 (5 bases each). The ends were cut back, 4 bases at V and 6 bases at J, with 10 bases in the middle. This CDR3 contains 13 residues. Germline assignment: CDR1 SGHRS and CDR2 YFSETQ. The CDR3: CASSRDVAGELFF. Here the CDR3 DNA reads TGCGCCAGCAGCCGGGACGTCGCCGGGGAGCTGTTTTTT.

This clonotype was counted a single time. This chain's CDR3 is CASSSNRGQTEAFF. In nucleotides, the CDR3 is TGTGCCAGCAGTTCCAACAGGGGGCAAACTGAAGCTTTCTTT. This chain joins TRBV27 and TRBJ1-1; 9 bases fit TRBD1. The CDR3 is 14 amino acids. The germline V gene has CDR1 MNHEY and CDR2 SMNVEV (reference sequence). V lost 4 bases and J lost 5; bases outside the gene matches: 5.

This clonotype has only one observation. The CDR3 DNA is TGTGCCAGCAGCTTCCTTGGGCAGAGGTCCTACGAGCAGTACTTC. It specifies CASSFLGQRSYEQYF. The rearrangement uses TRBV5-5 and TRBJ2-7; D gene unclear. The CDR3 covers 15 residues. Germline CDR1 SGHKS, CDR2 YYEKEE (reference sequence). V dropped 2 bases and J dropped 1 base, with 13 bases sitting between them.

The chain employs TRBV21-1 and TRBJ1-2; the table's D call, TRBD1, was not checked against the DNA. TRBV21-1 is a listed pseudogene. The CDR3 covers 18 residues. CDR3 residues: CASGLKGVTPLRPRFYTF. The CDR3 region has the DNA TGTGCCAGCGGACTGAAGGGTGTTACTCCACTCCGGCCCCGGTTCTACACCTTC.

J is TRBJ1-2 and V is TRBV5-1, with D unresolved. Trimming removed 7 bases from V and 4 bases from J, with 11 bases in between. This CDR3 contains 12 residues. Germline CDR1 reads SGHRS; CDR2 reads YFSETQ. DNA for the CDR3: TGCGCCAGCGGCCGGCAGCCCTATGGCTACACCTTC. Protein sequence: CASGRQPYGYTF. Based on the CDR3 plus reference TRBV5-1 and TRBJ1-2, the full variable domain is KAGVTQTPRYLIKTRGQQVTLSCSPISGHRSVSWYQQTPGQGLQFLFEYFSETQRNKGNFPGRFSGRQFSNSRSEMNVSTLELGDSALYLCASGRQPYGYTFGSGTRLTVV.

This clonotype appeared a few times. V usage is TRBV7-2 and J usage is TRBJ2-3; TRBD2 aligns across 10 bases. The CDR3 extends over 18 amino acids. Germline CDR1 reads SGHTA; CDR2 reads FQGNSA. Losses at the gene ends were 1 base for V and 3 bases for J; bases not matched to a gene: 10. CDR3 loop: CASSLVSGRAGGTDTQYF. CDR3 bases: TGTGCCAGCAGCTTAGTCAGCGGGAGGGCCGGGGGGACAGATACGCAGTATTTT.

In the case of this clonotype: Mismatch with germline at one junction end may stem from a read error. The chain recombines TRBV20-1 with TRBJ2-7; unclear D gene. Germline V gene data show CDR1 as DFQATT and CDR2 as SNEGSKA (reference sequence). The CDR3 sequence is 14 residues long. In nucleotides, the CDR3 is TGTAGTGCTTCCTACCAGATGGGCACCTACGAGCAGTACTTC. Amino acid sequence: CSASYQMGTYEQYF.

The CDR3 bases are TGCGCCAGCAGCTTGGCCGTGACGACCTATAATGGCTACACCTTC. Encoded protein: CASSLAVTTYNGYTF. The V gene is TRBV5-1, the J gene TRBJ1-2; D gene ambiguous. The CDR3 loop spans 15 amino acids. V lost 0 bases and J 6 bases, leaving 15 bases between the germline ends. CDR1 SGHRS and CDR2 YFSETQ come from the germline V gene.

Concerning this clonotype itself: At one end the junction does not follow the germline gene, possibly because of a read error. This chain joins TRBV3-1 and TRBJ2-7, with D perhaps given as TRBD1 or TRBD2 (5 bases each). The germline gives CDR1 LGHDT, CDR2 YNNKEL (reference sequence). This CDR3 has 15 amino acids. In nucleotides, the CDR3 is TGTGCCTGCAGCCAAGCTGGGGGAGCAACCTACGAGCAGTACTTC. Translation: CACSQAGGATYEQYF.

This clonotype was counted a few times. This rearrangement joins TRBV29-1 to TRBJ2-2, with 7 bases lining up with TRBD1. The CDR3 totals 13 residues. The junction had 7 bases not matched to a gene; V was cut back by 7 bases and J by 5 bases. Germline-derived CDR1 and CDR2 are SQVTM and ANQGSEA. CDR3 residues: CSAGATGTGELFF. CDR3 nucleotides: TGCAGCGCAGGAGCGACAGGGACCGGGGAGCTGTTTTTT.

The chain joins TRBV5-1 to TRBJ2-1; 11 bases match TRBD2. Germline values: CDR1 SGHRS, CDR2 YFSETQ. The CDR3 sequence is 14 residues long. Trimming at V came to 3 bases and at J to 15 bases, leaving 11 bases not matched to a gene. The CDR3 is CASSSTSGSSLAFF. The CDR3 region has the DNA TGCGCCAGCAGCTCTACTAGCGGGAGTTCATTAGCGTTCTTC.

This clonotype was counted a few times. V and J are TRBV29-1 and TRBJ2-1; TRBD2 is a possible D gene (6 bases). V was trimmed by 5 bases and J by 0 bases, leaving 14 bases between them. CDR3 length: 15 residues. Per germline, CDR1 SQVTM and CDR2 ANQGSEA. CDR3 loop: CSVSPDSGSYNEQFF. CDR3 DNA: TGCAGCGTTTCCCCGGATAGCGGCTCCTACAATGAGCAGTTCTTC.

The gene calls are TRBV5-1 and TRBJ1-2; D unresolved. V shed 0 bases and J shed 5 bases, with 11 bases lying between them. The CDR3 totals 14 residues. CDR1 SGHRS and CDR2 YFSETQ come from the germline V gene. In nucleotides, the CDR3 is TGCGCCAGCAGCTTGGCGGCAGGCGGGTATGGCTACACCTTC. Protein product: CASSLAAGGYGYTF.

The genes are TRBV6-2 or TRBV6-3 and TRBJ2-5, with unresolved D. The CDR3 totals 11 residues. Trimming stripped 5 bases from V and 11 bases from J, with 12 bases between. CDR1 and CDR2 from the germline V gene are MNHEY and SVGEGT. CDR3 nucleotide sequence: TGTGCCAGCAGTCCATTCAATGAGCAGTACTTC. Protein sequence: CASSPFNEQYF.

The rearrangement joins TRBV24-1 to TRBJ2-7, with D perhaps TRBD1 (6 bases). CDR3 size: 17 residues. Germline V CDR1 and CDR2: KGHDR, SFDVKD. Deletions cut 2 bases from V and 2 bases from J, with 18 bases between. CDR3 in DNA: TGTGCCACCAGTGATTCGTCTTCCGGACAGCATCCCTACGAGCAGTACTTC. Translation: CATSDSSSGQHPYEQYF.

V and J are TRBV27 and TRBJ2-6, with a tentative D call TRBD2 (7 bases). CDR3 size: 16 residues. The germline V gene has CDR1 MNHEY and CDR2 SMNVEV (reference sequence). Trimming took off 4 bases at V and 3 bases at J, with 13 bases between the two ends. CDR3 region: CASSSIGGVGANVLTF. CDR3 bases: TGTGCCAGCAGTTCAATAGGGGGGGTTGGGGCCAACGTCCTGACTTTC. Looking up the rest from reference TRBV27 and TRBJ2-6 gives the full variable domain: EAQVTQNPRYLITVTGKKLTVTCSQNMNHEYMSWYRQDPGLGLRQIYYSMNVEVTDKGDVPEGYKVSRKEKRNFPLILESPSPNQTSLYFCASSSIGGVGANVLTFGAGSRLTVL.

This clonotype was seen at least ten times. The chain employs TRBV6-5 and TRBJ2-1; D may be TRBD2 (6 bases). V was cut by 6 bases and J by 6 bases, with 12 bases left in between. CDR1 MNHEY and CDR2 SVGAGI come from the germline V gene. There are 13 residues in the CDR3. CDR3 sequence: CASRPGTSNEQFF. The CDR3 bases are TGTGCCAGCAGACCCGGGACTTCCAATGAGCAGTTCTTC.

In DNA, the CDR3 is TGTGCCACCAGCAGAGGCGGCAGTACCTACGAGCAGTACTTC. Its protein is CATSRGGSTYEQYF. The chain has TRBV15 and TRBJ2-5, with no clear D. The DNA end is a closer match to TRBJ2-7, so the J assignment may be wrong. The CDR3 has 14 amino acids. The germline V gene encodes CDR1 LNHNV and CDR2 YYDKDF (reference sequence).

Only a few counts were recorded for this clonotype. The V and J genes are TRBV5-1 and TRBJ2-3; 9 positions match TRBD1. There are 19 residues in the CDR3. V gave up 0 bases and J gave up 6 bases; unmatched junction bases: 17. The germline CDR1 and CDR2 sequences are SGHRS and YFSETQ. The CDR3 reads CASSLESARGQGFWDTQYF. The CDR3 nucleotides read TGCGCCAGCAGCTTGGAGTCGGCCAGAGGACAGGGGTTTTGGGATACGCAGTATTTT.